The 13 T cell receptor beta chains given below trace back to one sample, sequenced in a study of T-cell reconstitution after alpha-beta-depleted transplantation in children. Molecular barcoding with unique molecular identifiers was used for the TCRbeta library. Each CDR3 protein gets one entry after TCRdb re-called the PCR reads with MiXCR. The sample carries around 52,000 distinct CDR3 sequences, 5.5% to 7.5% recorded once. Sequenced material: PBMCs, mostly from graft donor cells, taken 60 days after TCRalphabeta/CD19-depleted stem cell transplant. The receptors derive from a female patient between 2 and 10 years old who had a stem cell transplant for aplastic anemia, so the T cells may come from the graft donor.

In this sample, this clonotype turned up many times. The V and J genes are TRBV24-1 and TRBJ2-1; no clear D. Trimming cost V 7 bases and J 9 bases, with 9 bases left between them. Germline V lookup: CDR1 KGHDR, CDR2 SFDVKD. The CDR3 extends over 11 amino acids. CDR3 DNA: TGTGCCACCAGCGAGACGGGTGAGCAGTTCTTC. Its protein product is CATSETGEQFF.

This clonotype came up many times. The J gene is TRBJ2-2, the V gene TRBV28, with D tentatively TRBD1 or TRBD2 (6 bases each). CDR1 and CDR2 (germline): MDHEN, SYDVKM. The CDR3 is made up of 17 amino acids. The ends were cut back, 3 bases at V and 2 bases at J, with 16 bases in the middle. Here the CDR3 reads CASSLGLGGGNTGELFF. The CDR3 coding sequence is TGTGCCAGCAGTTTGGGTCTGGGGGGCGGTAACACCGGGGAGCTGTTTTTT.

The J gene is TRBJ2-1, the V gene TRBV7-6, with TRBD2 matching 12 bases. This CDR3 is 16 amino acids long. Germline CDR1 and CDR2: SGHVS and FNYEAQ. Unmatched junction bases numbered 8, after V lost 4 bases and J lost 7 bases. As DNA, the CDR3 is TGTGCCAGCAGCTCCATGACTAGCGGGAGAAGGAATGAGCAGTTCTTC. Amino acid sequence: CASSSMTSGRRNEQFF.

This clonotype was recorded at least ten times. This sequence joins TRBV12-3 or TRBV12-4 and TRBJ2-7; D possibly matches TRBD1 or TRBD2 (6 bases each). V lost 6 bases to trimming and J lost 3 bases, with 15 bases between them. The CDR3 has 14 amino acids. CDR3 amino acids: CASSRRDTFYEQYF. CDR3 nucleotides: TGTGCCAGCAGCCGGAGGGACACCTTCTACGAGCAGTACTTC.

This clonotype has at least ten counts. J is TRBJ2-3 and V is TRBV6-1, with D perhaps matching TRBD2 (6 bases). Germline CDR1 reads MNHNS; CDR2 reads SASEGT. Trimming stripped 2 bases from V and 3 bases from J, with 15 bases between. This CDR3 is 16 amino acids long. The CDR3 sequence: CASSELGGEGTDTQYF. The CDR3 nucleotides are TGTGCCAGCAGTGAACTGGGGGGAGAGGGAACAGATACGCAGTATTTT.

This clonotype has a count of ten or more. CDR3 sequence reads: CASSLSRLANNEQFF. The CDR3 nucleotides are TGTGCCAGCAGCCTCTCAAGACTAGCCAACAATGAGCAGTTCTTC. The chain joins TRBV5-6 to TRBJ2-1, with 7 bases fitting TRBD2. The CDR3 contains 15 residues. CDR1 and CDR2 (germline): SGHDT, YYEEEE. After removal of 4 bases from V and 5 bases from J, the junction contained 9 bases not matched to a gene.

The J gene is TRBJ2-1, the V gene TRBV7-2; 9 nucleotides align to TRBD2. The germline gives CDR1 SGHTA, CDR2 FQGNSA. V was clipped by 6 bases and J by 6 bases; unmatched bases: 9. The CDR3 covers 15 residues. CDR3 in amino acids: CASSRRGGSVNEQFF. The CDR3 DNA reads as TGTGCCAGCAGTCGGCGGGGGGGCTCGGTCAATGAGCAGTTCTTC.

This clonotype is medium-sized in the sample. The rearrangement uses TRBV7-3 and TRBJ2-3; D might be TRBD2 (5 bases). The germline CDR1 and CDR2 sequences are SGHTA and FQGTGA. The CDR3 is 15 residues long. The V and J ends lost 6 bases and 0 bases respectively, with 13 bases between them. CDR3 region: CASSVQRTSTDTQYF. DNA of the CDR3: TGTGCCAGCAGTGTACAGCGGACTAGCACAGATACGCAGTATTTT.

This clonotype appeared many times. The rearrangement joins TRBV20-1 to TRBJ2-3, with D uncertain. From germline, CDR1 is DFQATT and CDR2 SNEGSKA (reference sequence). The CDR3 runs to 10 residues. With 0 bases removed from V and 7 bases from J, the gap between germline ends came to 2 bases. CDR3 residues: CSARDNTQYF. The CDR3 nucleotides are TGCAGTGCTAGAGATAATACGCAGTATTTT.

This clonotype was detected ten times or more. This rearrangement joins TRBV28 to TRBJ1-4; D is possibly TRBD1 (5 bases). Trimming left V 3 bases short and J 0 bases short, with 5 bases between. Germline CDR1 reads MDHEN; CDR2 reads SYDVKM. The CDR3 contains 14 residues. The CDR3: CASSLTATNEKLFF. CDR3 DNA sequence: TGTGCCAGCAGTTTGACAGCAACTAATGAAAAACTGTTTTTT.

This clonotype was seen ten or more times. CDR3 loop: CASSSNRGRLQYEQFF. For the CDR3, the DNA is TGTGCCAGCAGTTCGAACAGGGGGCGGCTACAATATGAGCAGTTCTTC. The V gene is TRBV12-3 or TRBV12-4, the J gene TRBJ2-1; 9 bases match TRBD1. The CDR3 is made up of 16 amino acids. J lost 8 bases, V lost 4 bases, and 12 bases had no gene match.

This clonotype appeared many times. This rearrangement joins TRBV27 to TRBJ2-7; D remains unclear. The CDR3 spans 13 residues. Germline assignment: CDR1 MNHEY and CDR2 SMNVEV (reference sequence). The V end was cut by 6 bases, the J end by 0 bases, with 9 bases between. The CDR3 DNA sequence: TGTGCCAGCAGGGATGACATCTCCTACGAGCAGTACTTC. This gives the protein CASRDDISYEQYF.

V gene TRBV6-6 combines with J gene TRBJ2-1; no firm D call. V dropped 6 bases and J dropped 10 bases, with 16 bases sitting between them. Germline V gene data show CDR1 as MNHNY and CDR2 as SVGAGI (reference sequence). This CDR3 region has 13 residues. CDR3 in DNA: TGTGCCAGCAGACCCGACCGACACCTCGAGCAGTTCTTC. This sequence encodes CASRPDRHLEQFF.